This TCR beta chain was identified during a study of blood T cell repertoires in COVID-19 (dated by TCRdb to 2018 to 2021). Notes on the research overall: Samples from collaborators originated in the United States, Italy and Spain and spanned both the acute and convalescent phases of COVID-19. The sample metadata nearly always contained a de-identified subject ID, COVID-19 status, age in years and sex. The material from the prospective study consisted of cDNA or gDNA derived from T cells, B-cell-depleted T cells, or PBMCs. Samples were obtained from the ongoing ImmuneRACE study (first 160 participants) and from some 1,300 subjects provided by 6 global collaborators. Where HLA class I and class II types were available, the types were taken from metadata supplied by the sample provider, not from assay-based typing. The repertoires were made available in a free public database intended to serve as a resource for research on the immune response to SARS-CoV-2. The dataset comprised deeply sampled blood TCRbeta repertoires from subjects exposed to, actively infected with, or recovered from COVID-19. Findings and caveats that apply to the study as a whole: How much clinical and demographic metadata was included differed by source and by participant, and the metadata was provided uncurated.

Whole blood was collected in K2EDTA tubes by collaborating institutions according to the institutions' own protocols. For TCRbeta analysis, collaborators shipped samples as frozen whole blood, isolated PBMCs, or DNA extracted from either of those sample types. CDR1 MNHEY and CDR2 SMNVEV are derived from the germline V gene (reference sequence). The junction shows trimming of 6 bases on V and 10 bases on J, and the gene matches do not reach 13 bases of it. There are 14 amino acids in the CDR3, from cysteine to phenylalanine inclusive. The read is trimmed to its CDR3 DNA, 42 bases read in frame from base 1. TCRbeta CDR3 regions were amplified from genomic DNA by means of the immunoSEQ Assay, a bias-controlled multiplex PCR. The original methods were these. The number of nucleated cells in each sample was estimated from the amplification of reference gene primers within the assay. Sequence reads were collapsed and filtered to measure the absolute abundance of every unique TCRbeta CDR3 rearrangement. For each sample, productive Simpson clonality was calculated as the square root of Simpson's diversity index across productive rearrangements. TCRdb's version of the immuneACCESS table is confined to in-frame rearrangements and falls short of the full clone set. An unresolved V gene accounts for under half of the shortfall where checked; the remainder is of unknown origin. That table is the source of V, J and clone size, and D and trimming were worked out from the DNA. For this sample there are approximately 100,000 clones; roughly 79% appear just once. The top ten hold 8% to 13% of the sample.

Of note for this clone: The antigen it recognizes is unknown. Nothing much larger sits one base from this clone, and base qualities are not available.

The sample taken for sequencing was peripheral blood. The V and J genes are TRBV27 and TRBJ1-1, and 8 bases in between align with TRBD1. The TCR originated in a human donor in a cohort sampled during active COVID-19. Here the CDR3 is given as CASSPGDRRRGAFF. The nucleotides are TGTGCCAGCAGCCCCGGGGACAGGCGCAGGGGAGCTTTCTTT.